A selection of T cell receptor beta chains follows, all from one sample in a study of cytotoxic CD8 clonotypes in ibrutinib-treated CLL. Data came from immunoSEQ multiplex PCR; TCRdb stores just in-frame clones and leaves some out. The sample consists of about 300,000 clones, approximately 79% of them appearing once. The material was PBMCs, obtained at disease progression, from a patient treated with ibrutinib. The receptors shown here come from a human donor with chronic lymphocytic leukemia. Both conserved end residues are part of each CDR3. Each record gives: CDR3 DNA, CDR3 protein, clone size, V gene, J gene, D gene. D genes are given only for firm matches. The size field is filled for only some rows; it gives once, few, many or a size class.

CDR3nt: TGTGCCAGCAGCTTAACGGATGGGACCCAGTACTTC; CDR3aa: CASSLTDGTQYF; abundance: -; v_gene: TRBV7-3; j_gene: TRBJ2-5; d_gene: -
CDR3nt: TGTGCCAGCAGCTCCCCGCACCTTCAGGGGAACTATGGCTACACCTTC; CDR3aa: CASSSPHLQGNYGYTF; abundance: -; v_gene: TRBV7-2; j_gene: TRBJ1-2; d_gene: -
CDR3nt: TGTGCCAGTAGTTCACAGGGTACCAAAAACATTCAGTACTTC; CDR3aa: CASSSQGTKNIQYF; abundance: few; v_gene: TRBV19; j_gene: TRBJ2-4; d_gene: -
CDR3nt: TGTGCCAGCCTTTCTCTGGGAGGGGGAGACAATCAGCCCCAGCATTTT; CDR3aa: CASLSLGGGDNQPQHF; abundance: -; v_gene: TRBV28; j_gene: TRBJ1-5; d_gene: -
CDR3nt: TGCGCCAGCAGCCCTGGCTGGACAGAAGAGACCCAGTACTTC; CDR3aa: CASSPGWTEETQYF; abundance: -; v_gene: TRBV5-1; j_gene: TRBJ2-5; d_gene: -
CDR3nt: TGTGCCAGCAGTTTAGGGGGTCAGCCCCAGCATTTT; CDR3aa: CASSLGGQPQHF; abundance: -; v_gene: TRBV28; j_gene: TRBJ1-5; d_gene: -
CDR3nt: TGTGCCAGCAGCGTAGATGGGACAGGTCATGGAGAGGGCTACACCTTC; CDR3aa: CASSVDGTGHGEGYTF; abundance: -; v_gene: TRBV9; j_gene: TRBJ1-2; d_gene: TRBD1
CDR3nt: TGCAGCGCCCGTGCAGGCGGCAATTCACCCCTCCACTTT; CDR3aa: CSARAGGNSPLHF; abundance: few; v_gene: TRBV29-1; j_gene: TRBJ1-6; d_gene: -
CDR3nt: TGTGCCAGCAGCGAAGCGGGGACTAGCCAAAATGAGCAGTTCTTC; CDR3aa: CASSEAGTSQNEQFF; abundance: -; v_gene: TRBV9; j_gene: TRBJ2-1; d_gene: TRBD2
CDR3nt: TGTGCCAGCAGGGTACAGGGGGGACCCTCTGGGGCCAACGTCCTGACTTTC; CDR3aa: CASRVQGGPSGANVLTF; abundance: -; v_gene: TRBV7-6; j_gene: TRBJ2-6; d_gene: TRBD1
CDR3nt: TGCGCCAGCAGCTTCCTAGCGGGGTCCCAAGAGACCCAGTACTTC; CDR3aa: CASSFLAGSQETQYF; abundance: -; v_gene: TRBV5-1; j_gene: TRBJ2-5; d_gene: TRBD2
CDR3nt: TGTGCCAGCAGCTCCCGACAGCGCTATAATTCACCCCTCCACTTT; CDR3aa: CASSSRQRYNSPLHF; abundance: few; v_gene: TRBV7-2; j_gene: TRBJ1-6; d_gene: -
CDR3nt: TGTGCCAGTAGTATTACAGAGATGAACACTGAAGCTTTCTTT; CDR3aa: CASSITEMNTEAFF; abundance: -; v_gene: TRBV19; j_gene: TRBJ1-1; d_gene: -
CDR3nt: TGCGCCAGTCGCAGGATTCAGCCCCAGCATTTT; CDR3aa: CASRRIQPQHF; abundance: few; v_gene: TRBV10-2; j_gene: TRBJ1-5; d_gene: -
CDR3nt: TGTGCCTGGCCCGGGCAGGGCTATGGCTACACCTTC; CDR3aa: CAWPGQGYGYTF; abundance: few; v_gene: TRBV30; j_gene: TRBJ1-2; d_gene: -
CDR3nt: TGTGCCAGCAGCCTTGGGGGAGGTCAGCCCCAGCATTTT; CDR3aa: CASSLGGGQPQHF; abundance: -; v_gene: TRBV7-8; j_gene: TRBJ1-5; d_gene: -
CDR3nt: TGTGCCAGCAGCGACGGGAATGCCTACGAGCAGTACTTC; CDR3aa: CASSDGNAYEQYF; abundance: -; v_gene: TRBV9; j_gene: TRBJ2-7; d_gene: -
CDR3nt: TGTGCCAGCAGCTGGACGGTCGACTCTGGAAACACCATATATTTT; CDR3aa: CASSWTVDSGNTIYF; abundance: -; v_gene: TRBV5-8; j_gene: TRBJ1-3; d_gene: -
CDR3nt: TGTGCCAGCAACATACACAGGGGTGCGAACACTGAAGCTTTCTTT; CDR3aa: CASNIHRGANTEAFF; abundance: once; v_gene: TRBV7-8; j_gene: TRBJ1-1; d_gene: TRBD1
CDR3nt: TGTGCCAGCTCACCACTTAAAGGGACAGGCCAAGAGACCCAGTACTTC; CDR3aa: CASSPLKGTGQETQYF; abundance: -; v_gene: TRBV18; j_gene: TRBJ2-5; d_gene: TRBD1
CDR3nt: TGTGCCAGCAGTGAAGGTGGCACAGGACAGAGCTATGGCTACACCTTC; CDR3aa: CASSEGGTGQSYGYTF; abundance: -; v_gene: TRBV2; j_gene: TRBJ1-2; d_gene: -
CDR3nt: TGTGCCAGCAGTTACGGGCCAAACGGGGATGGCTACACCTTC; CDR3aa: CASSYGPNGDGYTF; abundance: -; v_gene: TRBV6-6; j_gene: TRBJ1-2; d_gene: -
CDR3nt: TGCGCCAGCAGCTTGTCGTCCTCTGTTAATGAGCAGTTCTTC; CDR3aa: CASSLSSSVNEQFF; abundance: -; v_gene: TRBV5-1; j_gene: TRBJ2-1; d_gene: -
CDR3nt: TGTGCCAGCAGTGAAGCGCTTCCAGGGTTAGTCCCCTACGAGCAGTACTTC; CDR3aa: CASSEALPGLVPYEQYF; abundance: -; v_gene: TRBV2; j_gene: TRBJ2-7; d_gene: -
CDR3nt: TGTGCCAGCAGCTTGAGTAGCGGGGTGAGCACAGATACGCAGTATTTT; CDR3aa: CASSLSSGVSTDTQYF; abundance: -; v_gene: TRBV7-6; j_gene: TRBJ2-3; d_gene: TRBD2
CDR3nt: TGCGCCAGCAGTGAACGGGGGGGCCGAGGGGACATTCAGTACTTC; CDR3aa: CASSERGGRGDIQYF; abundance: -; v_gene: TRBV10-2; j_gene: TRBJ2-4; d_gene: TRBD2
CDR3nt: TGTGCCAGCAGCTTAACGAGGCCAGCCGAGGGGGAGCAGTACTTC; CDR3aa: CASSLTRPAEGEQYF; abundance: -; v_gene: TRBV7-3; j_gene: TRBJ2-7; d_gene: -
CDR3nt: TGTGCCAGCGGGGACAGCGGGTTCAACTCCTACGAGCAGTACTTC; CDR3aa: CASGDSGFNSYEQYF; abundance: -; v_gene: TRBV6-6; j_gene: TRBJ2-7; d_gene: -
CDR3nt: TGTGCCAGCAGCTCGATGGAGCAGTACTTC; CDR3aa: CASSSMEQYF; abundance: -; v_gene: TRBV11-2; j_gene: TRBJ2-7; d_gene: -
CDR3nt: TGTGCCAGCATTCCCTGGGGTCAGGATGGCTACACCTTC; CDR3aa: CASIPWGQDGYTF; abundance: -; v_gene: TRBV28; j_gene: TRBJ1-2; d_gene: -